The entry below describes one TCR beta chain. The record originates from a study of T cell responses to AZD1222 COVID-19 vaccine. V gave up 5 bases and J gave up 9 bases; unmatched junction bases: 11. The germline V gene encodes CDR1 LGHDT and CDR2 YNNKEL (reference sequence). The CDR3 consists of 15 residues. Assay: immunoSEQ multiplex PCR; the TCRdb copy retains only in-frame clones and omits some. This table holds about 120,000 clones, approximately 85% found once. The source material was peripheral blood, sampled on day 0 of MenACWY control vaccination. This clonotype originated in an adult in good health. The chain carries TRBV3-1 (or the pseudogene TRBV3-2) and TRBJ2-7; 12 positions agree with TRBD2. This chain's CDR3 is CASSARASGGVGQYF. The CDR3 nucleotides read TGTGCCAGCAGCGCCAGGGCTAGCGGGGGGGTTGGGCAGTACTTC.